Presented here are 12 T cell receptor beta chains from one specimen sequenced in a study of blood T cell repertoires in COVID-19. TCRdb's table, derived via immunoSEQ multiplex PCR, lists solely in-frame clones and lacks some. The sample records 250,000 to 400,000 clones, around 90% being singletons. The specimen sequenced was PBMCs or T cells enriched from blood (not recorded which). The receptors shown here come from a man aged 55 to 69 who had recovered from COVID-19.

The chain carries TRBV5-1 and TRBJ1-1; D is unresolved. V was trimmed by 0 bases and J by 1 base, leaving 4 bases between them. This CDR3 region has 13 residues. Germline V gives CDR1 SGHRS, CDR2 YFSETQ. The DNA of the CDR3 is TGCGCCAGCAGCTTGGAACAGAACACTGAAGCTTTCTTT. This encodes CASSLEQNTEAFF.

V gene TRBV5-1 combines with J gene TRBJ2-2, with D possibly TRBD1 on 6 matching bases. Per the germline V gene, CDR1 is SGHRS and CDR2 is YFSETQ. CDR3 length equals 15 residues. V lost 4 bases and J lost 4, with 14 bases in between. The DNA of the CDR3 is TGCGCCAGCAGCCGTGCTCCACAGGGCACCGGGGAGCTGTTTTTT. It yields the protein CASSRAPQGTGELFF.

The chain carries TRBV5-3 and TRBJ2-7; the D is unclear. TRBV5-3 is an open reading frame whose function is uncertain. Trimming took 4 bases from V and 3 from J, leaving 17 bases between them. CDR3 length: 15 amino acids. The DNA for the CDR3 is TGTGCCAGAAGCCAGATCAGAGGCGGCGTCTACGAGCAGTACTTC. Translation: CARSQIRGGVYEQYF.

J is TRBJ1-1 and V is TRBV18; D perhaps matches TRBD1 (5 bases). Germline CDR1 reads KGHSH; CDR2 reads LQKENI. The V end lost 1 base, the J end lost 3 bases, and 12 bases lay between the germline ends. This CDR3 region has 15 residues. CDR3 nucleotide sequence: TGTGCCAGCTCACCACTGGGAGGGGTGGACACTGAAGCTTTCTTT. It translates to CASSPLGGVDTEAFF.

The gene calls are TRBV2 and TRBJ1-4; TRBD1 agrees at 7 bases. In germline, CDR1 is SNHLY, CDR2 FYNNEI. The CDR3 loop spans 15 amino acids. V gave up 6 bases and J gave up 4 bases; unmatched junction bases: 8. The CDR3 DNA sequence: TGTGCCAGCAGGTTACAGGGGAGAAGTAATGAAAAACTGTTTTTT. It is translated as CASRLQGRSNEKLFF. Full variable domain (rest looked up from reference TRBV2 and TRBJ1-4): EPEVTQTPSHQVTQMGQEVILRCVPISNHLYFYWYRQILGQKVEFLVSFYNNEISEKSEIFDDQFSVERPDGSNFTLKIRSTKLEDSAMYFCASRLQGRSNEKLFFGSGTQLSVL.

This clone came up once. The CDR3 loop reads CASSSNTGGRLYEQYF. DNA for the CDR3: TGTGCCAGCAGTTCGAATACAGGGGGCCGTCTCTACGAGCAGTACTTC. The chain combines TRBV28 with TRBJ2-7; the match to TRBD1 covers 9 bases. Trimming cost V 4 bases and J 3 bases; bases outside gene matches: 10. The germline gives CDR1 MDHEN, CDR2 SYDVKM. This CDR3 spans 16 amino acids.

This clone appeared a single time. This chain uses TRBV13 with TRBJ2-3; D uncertain. In germline, CDR1 is PRHDT, CDR2 FYEKMQ (reference sequence). This CDR3 spans 14 amino acids. Trimming stripped 0 bases from V and 1 base from J, with 5 bases between. CDR3 sequence reads: CASSLGFGTDTQYF. The CDR3 DNA reads TGTGCCAGCAGCTTAGGCTTTGGCACAGATACGCAGTATTTT.

This chain links TRBV27 with TRBJ1-6; 10 bases are a match to TRBD1. Germline trimming cut 1 base from V and 7 bases from J; bases unmatched to any gene: 7. Germline V gives CDR1 MNHEY, CDR2 SMNVEV (reference sequence). This CDR3 region has 17 residues. CDR3: CASSLLYPGQGNSPLHF. CDR3 coding DNA: TGTGCCAGCAGTTTATTGTACCCGGGACAGGGGAATTCACCCCTCCACTTT.

This chain joins TRBV6-5 and TRBJ1-1, with D tentatively TRBD1 (5 bases). V lost 7 bases and J lost 8, with 17 bases in between. The V gene's germline CDR1 is MNHEY and CDR2 SVGAGI. CDR3 length: 13 residues. The CDR3 sequence: CASTNAAYREAFF. The CDR3 nucleotides are TGTGCCAGCACTAACGCGGCTTACAGGGAAGCTTTCTTT.

The V and J genes are TRBV14 and TRBJ2-1, with TRBD2 identical over 11 bases. Losses at the gene ends were 8 bases for V and 7 bases for J; bases not matched to a gene: 13. CDR1 SGHDN and CDR2 FVKESK come from the germline V gene. The length of the CDR3 is 16 residues. CDR3: CASVRRGASGRNEQFF. In nucleotides, the CDR3 is TGTGCCAGCGTGCGCCGTGGAGCTAGCGGGAGGAATGAGCAGTTCTTC.

The chain uses TRBV29-1 and TRBJ1-5; TRBD1 matches at 8 bases. In germline, CDR1 is SQVTM, CDR2 ANQGSEA. This CDR3 has 14 residues. The V and J ends lost 5 bases and 4 bases, in that order; junction bases with no gene match: 7. CDR3 sequence: CSVTTGAFNQPQHF. Written as DNA, the CDR3 is TGCAGCGTTACGACAGGGGCGTTTAATCAGCCCCAGCATTTT.

The chain carries TRBV19 and TRBJ1-6; D unresolved. From germline, CDR1 is LNHDA and CDR2 SQIVND (reference sequence). The V end lost 3 bases, the J end lost 7 bases, and 10 bases lay between the germline ends. This CDR3 has 14 amino acids. The CDR3 nucleotides read TGTGCCAGTAGTATCGGAGGGTTCAATTCACCCCTCCACTTT. It translates to CASSIGGFNSPLHF. Together with reference TRBV19 and TRBJ1-6, the CDR3 gives the full variable domain: DGGITQSPKYLFRKEGQNVTLSCEQNLNHDAMYWYRQDPGQGLRLIYYSQIVNDFQKGDIAEGYSVSREKKESFPLTVTSAQKNPTAFYLCASSIGGFNSPLHFGNGTRLTVT.